The source of this T cell receptor (beta chain) is a study of blood T cell repertoires in COVID-19. Overall study context: The United States, Italy and Spain supplied acute and convalescent COVID-19 samples. Nucleic acid was either cDNA or gDNA, and it came from T cells, B-cell-depleted T cells, or PBMCs.

Followed longitudinally, the Seattle patients had been enrolled during active infection. This CDR3 spans 11 amino acids. CDR1 and CDR2 (germline): SGHTA, FQGNSA. The germline V and J ends were trimmed by 2 bases and 7 bases, with 4 bases remaining between them. In the authors' methods: Estimation of nucleated cell counts was performed using reference gene primer amplification. Sequencing used immunoSEQ multiplex PCR; TCRdb keeps in-frame clones, though not all of them. The V and J calls and clone size were taken over from that table, and D and trimming were inferred from the DNA. The sample consists of about 300,000 clones, roughly 91% of them appearing once.

The sequencing input was peripheral blood. The TCR sequence derives from a young woman with COVID-19, enrolled during active disease. This chain links TRBV7-2 with TRBJ2-3, with D unclear. CDR3 in amino acids: CASSLLNTQYF. In DNA form, the CDR3 reads TGTGCCAGCAGCTTATTAAATACGCAGTATTTT.